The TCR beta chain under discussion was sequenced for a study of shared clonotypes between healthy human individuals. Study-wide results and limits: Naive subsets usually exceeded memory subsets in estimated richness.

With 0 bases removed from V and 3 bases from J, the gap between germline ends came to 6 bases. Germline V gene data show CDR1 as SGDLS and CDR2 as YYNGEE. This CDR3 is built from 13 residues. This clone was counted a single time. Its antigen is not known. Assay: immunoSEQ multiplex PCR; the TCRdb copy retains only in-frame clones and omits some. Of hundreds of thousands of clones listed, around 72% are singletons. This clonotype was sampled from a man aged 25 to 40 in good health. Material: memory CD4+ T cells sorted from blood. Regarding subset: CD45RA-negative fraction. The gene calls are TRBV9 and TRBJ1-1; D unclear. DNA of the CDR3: TGTGCCAGCAGCGTAGAAGGGTACACTGAAGCTTTCTTT. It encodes CASSVEGYTEAFF.